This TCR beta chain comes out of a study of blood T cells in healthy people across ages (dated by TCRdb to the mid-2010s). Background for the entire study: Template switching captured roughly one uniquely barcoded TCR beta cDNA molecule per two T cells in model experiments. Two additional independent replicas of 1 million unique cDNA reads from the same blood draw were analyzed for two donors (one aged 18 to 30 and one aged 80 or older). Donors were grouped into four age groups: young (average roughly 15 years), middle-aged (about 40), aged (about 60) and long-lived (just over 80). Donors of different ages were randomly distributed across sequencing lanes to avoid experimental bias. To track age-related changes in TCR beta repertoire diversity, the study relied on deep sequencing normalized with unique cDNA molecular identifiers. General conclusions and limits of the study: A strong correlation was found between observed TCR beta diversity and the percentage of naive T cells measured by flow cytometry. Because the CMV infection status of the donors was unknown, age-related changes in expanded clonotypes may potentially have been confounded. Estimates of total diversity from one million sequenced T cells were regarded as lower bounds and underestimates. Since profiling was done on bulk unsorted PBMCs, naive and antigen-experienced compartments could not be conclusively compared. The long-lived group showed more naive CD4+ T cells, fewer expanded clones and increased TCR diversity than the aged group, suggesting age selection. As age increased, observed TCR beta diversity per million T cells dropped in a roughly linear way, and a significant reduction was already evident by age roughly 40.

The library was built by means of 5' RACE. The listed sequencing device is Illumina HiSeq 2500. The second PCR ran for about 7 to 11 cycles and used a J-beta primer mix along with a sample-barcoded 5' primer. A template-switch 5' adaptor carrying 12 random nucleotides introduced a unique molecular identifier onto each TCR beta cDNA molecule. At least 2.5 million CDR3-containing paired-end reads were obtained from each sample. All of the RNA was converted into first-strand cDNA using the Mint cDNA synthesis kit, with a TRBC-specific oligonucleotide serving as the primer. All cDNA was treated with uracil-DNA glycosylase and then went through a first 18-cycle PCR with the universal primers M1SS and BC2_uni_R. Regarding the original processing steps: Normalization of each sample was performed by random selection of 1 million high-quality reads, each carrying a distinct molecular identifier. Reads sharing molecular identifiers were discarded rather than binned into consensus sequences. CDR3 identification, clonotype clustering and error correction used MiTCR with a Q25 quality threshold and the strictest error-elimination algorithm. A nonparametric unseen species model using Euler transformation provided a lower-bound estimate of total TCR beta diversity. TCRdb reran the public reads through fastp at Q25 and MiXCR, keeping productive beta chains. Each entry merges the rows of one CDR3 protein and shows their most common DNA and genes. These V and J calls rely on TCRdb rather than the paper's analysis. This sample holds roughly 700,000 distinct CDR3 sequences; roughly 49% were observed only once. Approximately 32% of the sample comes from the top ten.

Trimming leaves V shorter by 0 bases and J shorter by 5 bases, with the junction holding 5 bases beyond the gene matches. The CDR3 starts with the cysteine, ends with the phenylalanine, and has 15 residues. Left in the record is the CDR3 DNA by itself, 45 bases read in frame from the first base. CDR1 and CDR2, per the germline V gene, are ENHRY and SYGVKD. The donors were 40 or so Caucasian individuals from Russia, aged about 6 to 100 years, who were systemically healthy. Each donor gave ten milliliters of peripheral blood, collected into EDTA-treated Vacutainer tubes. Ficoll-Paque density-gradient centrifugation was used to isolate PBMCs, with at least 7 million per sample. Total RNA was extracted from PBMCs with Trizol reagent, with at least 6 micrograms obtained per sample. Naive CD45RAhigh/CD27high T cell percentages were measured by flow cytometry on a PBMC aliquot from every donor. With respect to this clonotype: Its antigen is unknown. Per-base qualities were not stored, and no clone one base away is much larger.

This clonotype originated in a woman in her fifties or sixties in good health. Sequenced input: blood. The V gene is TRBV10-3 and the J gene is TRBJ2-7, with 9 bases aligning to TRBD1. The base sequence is TGTGCCATCAGTGAGTCACAGGACAGGGGACACGAGCAGTACTTC. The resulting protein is CAISESQDRGHEQYF.